Each of the 18 T cell receptor beta chains below was sequenced from the same sample in a study of cytomegalovirus exposure and HLA in healthy donors. 13 Jbeta primers and 60 Vbeta primers were used for the PCR. The method was immunoSEQ multiplex PCR; TCRdb's version includes in-frame clones alone and lacks a portion of them. The data contain 150,000 to 200,000 clones, over 75% of them singletons. Sequencing used PBMCs. The receptor source for this set is a woman aged 18-29 years in good health and CMV-seronegative.

The CDR3 loop is CSVVTGTNEKLFF. The DNA of the CDR3 is TGCAGCGTTGTGACAGGAACTAATGAAAAACTGTTTTTT. J is TRBJ1-4 and V is TRBV29-1; tentative D call: TRBD1 (6 bases). Germline CDR1 and CDR2: SQVTM and ANQGSEA. The CDR3 contains 13 residues. Trimming stripped 4 bases from V and 1 base from J, with 7 bases between.

The chain's CDR3 is CASSHRGDGYTF. CDR3 coding DNA: TGTGCCAGCAGCCACAGGGGCGATGGCTACACCTTC. The chain has TRBV2 and TRBJ1-2, with 7 bases aligning to TRBD1. Germline values: CDR1 SNHLY, CDR2 FYNNEI. The CDR3 contains 12 residues. V dropped 6 bases and J dropped 6; count of bases not matched to a gene: 4. Complete variable domain (other parts from reference TRBV2 and TRBJ1-2): EPEVTQTPSHQVTQMGQEVILRCVPISNHLYFYWYRQILGQKVEFLVSFYNNEISEKSEIFDDQFSVERPDGSNFTLKIRSTKLEDSAMYFCASSHRGDGYTFGSGTRLTVV.

This clone was seen more than once but under ten times. V gene TRBV9 combines with J gene TRBJ2-3; the D gene is possibly TRBD1 (8 bases). The CDR3 has 18 amino acids. The V end was cut by 2 bases, the J end by 0 bases, with 19 bases between. Looked up from germline, CDR1 is SGDLS and CDR2 is YYNGEE. As DNA, the CDR3 is TGTGCCAGCAGCGTCCGTAGGGGGGGGGACAGGAGCACAGATACGCAGTATTTT. Translating gives CASSVRRGGDRSTDTQYF.

The rearrangement uses TRBV2 and TRBJ2-5; TRBD2 matches 7 bases. V lost 6 bases, J lost 3 bases, and 10 bases stayed unmatched. The CDR3 runs 15 residues. Germline V gene lookup returns CDR1 SNHLY and CDR2 FYNNEI. For the CDR3, the DNA is TGTGCCAGCAGGGGAGTAAGGACTAGTGAAGAGACCCAGTACTTC. Translated, it gives CASRGVRTSEETQYF. Full variable domain (rest looked up from reference TRBV2 and TRBJ2-5): EPEVTQTPSHQVTQMGQEVILRCVPISNHLYFYWYRQILGQKVEFLVSFYNNEISEKSEIFDDQFSVERPDGSNFTLKIRSTKLEDSAMYFCASRGVRTSEETQYFGPGTRLLVL.

The chain joins TRBV6-4 to TRBJ2-3; TRBD2 is a possible D gene (6 bases). The germline CDR1 and CDR2 sequences are MRHNA and SNTAGT. The germline V and J ends were trimmed by 6 bases and 1 base, with 14 bases remaining between them. The CDR3 has 15 amino acids. The CDR3 DNA sequence: TGTGCCAGCAGATTTCTAGCGAGCGGCACAGATACGCAGTATTTT. This gives the protein CASRFLASGTDTQYF.

The chain joins TRBV1 to TRBJ2-3; the table's D call, TRBD2, has no DNA check behind it. TRBV1 is recorded as a pseudogene. The CDR3 runs to 16 residues. The CDR3 DNA reads TGCACCAGCAGCCAAGTGTCCAGCGGGGGGACAGATACGCAGTATTTT. Its translation: CTSSQVSSGGTDTQYF.

The chain is built from TRBV2 and TRBJ1-2, with 9 positions matching TRBD1. Germline CDR1 SNHLY, CDR2 FYNNEI. The V gene end was trimmed by 4 bases and the J gene end by 4 bases; junction bases not matched to a gene: 7. The CDR3 sequence is 15 residues long. The CDR3 DNA reads TGTGCCAGCAGTGGTGGGACAGGGAGAATCTATGGCTACACCTTC. As protein: CASSGGTGRIYGYTF.

The rearrangement joins TRBV5-4 to TRBJ1-4; perhaps TRBD1 as D (6 bases). Germline V gives CDR1 SGHNT, CDR2 YYREEE (reference sequence). V shed 4 bases and J shed 8 bases, with 18 bases lying between them. This CDR3 contains 15 residues. In nucleotides, the CDR3 is TGTGCCAGCAGCCGGAAGGGGGGCGGGGGGGAAAAACTGTTTTTT. Its protein product is CASSRKGGGGEKLFF.

The J gene is TRBJ1-5, the V gene TRBV2, with D possibly TRBD1 on 6 matching bases. CDR1 SNHLY and CDR2 FYNNEI come from the germline V gene. V shed 3 bases and J shed 3 bases, with 18 bases lying between them. This CDR3 has 17 amino acids. The CDR3 here is CASSDPGHIPSNQPQHF. The DNA for the CDR3 is TGTGCCAGCAGTGATCCGGGACACATCCCGTCCAATCAGCCCCAGCATTTT.

As concerns this clone: Other DNA sequences within the sample encode an identical CDR3. The chain employs TRBV19 and TRBJ2-5; 7 bases line up with TRBD2. Germline-derived CDR1 and CDR2 are LNHDA and SQIVND (reference sequence). The V gene end was trimmed by 3 bases and the J gene end by 5 bases; junction bases not matched to a gene: 3. The CDR3 spans 13 residues. DNA of the CDR3: TGTGCCAGTAGTATCCAGGGAGGGGAGACCCAGTACTTC. Amino acid sequence: CASSIQGGETQYF.

This chain connects TRBV6-6 to TRBJ1-5, with 8 bases lining up with TRBD1. The CDR3 has 16 amino acids. Looked up from germline, CDR1 is MNHNY and CDR2 is SVGAGI (reference sequence). V lost 4 bases to trimming and J lost 6 bases; unmatched junction nucleotides: 11. The CDR3 sequence is CASSSGTGGGSQPQHF. The CDR3 nucleotides read TGTGCCAGCAGTTCGGGGACAGGTGGTGGAAGTCAGCCCCAGCATTTT.

Only one count was recorded for this clone. The chain couples TRBV14 to TRBJ1-1; tentatively, D is TRBD1 (6 bases). V lost 4 bases and J lost 5, with 17 bases in between. The CDR3 has 15 amino acids. Germline CDR1 and CDR2: SGHDN and FVKESK. CDR3 coding DNA: TGTGCCAGCAGCCCTCTATTACAGGGAAGAACTGAAGCTTTCTTT. Residues: CASSPLLQGRTEAFF.

V gene TRBV28 combines with J gene TRBJ1-2; no reliable D call. The CDR3 length is 17 residues. The germline V gene has CDR1 MDHEN and CDR2 SYDVKM. Trimming took 2 bases from V and 4 from J, leaving 20 bases between them. The CDR3 DNA is TGTGCCAGCAGTTTAAGCCAAACTGATTCAAACCTCTATGGCTACACCTTC. Its translation: CASSLSQTDSNLYGYTF.

This clone was observed a single time. The chain employs TRBV9 and TRBJ2-1; no definite D call. V was cut by 6 bases and J by 3 bases, with 16 bases left in between. CDR1 is SGDLS and CDR2 is YYNGEE in the germline V gene. The CDR3 has 15 residues. CDR3 protein: CASNKRPSGYNEQFF. Here the CDR3 DNA reads TGTGCCAGCAATAAACGGCCTAGTGGCTACAATGAGCAGTTCTTC.

The chain is built from TRBV19 and TRBJ1-1; perhaps TRBD1 as D (6 bases). V lost 5 bases and J 1 base, leaving 14 bases between the germline ends. The CDR3 spans 15 residues. Germline assignment: CDR1 LNHDA and CDR2 SQIVND (reference sequence). CDR3 protein: CASSLGATWNTEAFF. In nucleotides, the CDR3 is TGTGCCAGTAGTTTGGGGGCTACCTGGAACACTGAAGCTTTCTTT. The complete variable domain, with remaining parts taken from reference TRBV19 and TRBJ1-1, reads DGGITQSPKYLFRKEGQNVTLSCEQNLNHDAMYWYRQDPGQGLRLIYYSQIVNDFQKGDIAEGYSVSREKKESFPLTVTSAQKNPTAFYLCASSLGATWNTEAFFGQGTRLTVV.

This chain links TRBV6-6 with TRBJ1-5, with 7 bases matching TRBD1. Germline V lookup: CDR1 MNHNY, CDR2 SVGAGI (reference sequence). After removal of 6 bases from V and 0 bases from J, the junction contained 8 bases not matched to a gene. This CDR3 spans 16 amino acids. The chain's CDR3 is CASSQGQYYSNQPQHF. The CDR3 region has the DNA TGTGCCAGCAGCCAGGGACAGTACTATAGCAATCAGCCCCAGCATTTT.

The chain has TRBV2 and TRBJ1-5; a weak D match, TRBD1 (6 bases). The CDR3 runs to 15 residues. Germline CDR1 SNHLY, CDR2 FYNNEI. Trimming left V 1 base short and J 4 bases short, with 11 bases between. The DNA for the CDR3 is TGTGCCAGCAGTGAAGGGGACACGAGAAATCAGCCCCAGCATTTT. It encodes CASSEGDTRNQPQHF.

V is TRBV9 and J is TRBJ2-7; maybe TRBD2 (6 bases). CDR3 size: 15 residues. Germline V CDR1 and CDR2: SGDLS, YYNGEE. Trimming left V 2 bases short and J 3 bases short, with 15 bases between. CDR3: CASSVGTAGDYEQYF. The CDR3 coding sequence is TGTGCCAGCAGCGTCGGGACTGCTGGGGACTACGAGCAGTACTTC.